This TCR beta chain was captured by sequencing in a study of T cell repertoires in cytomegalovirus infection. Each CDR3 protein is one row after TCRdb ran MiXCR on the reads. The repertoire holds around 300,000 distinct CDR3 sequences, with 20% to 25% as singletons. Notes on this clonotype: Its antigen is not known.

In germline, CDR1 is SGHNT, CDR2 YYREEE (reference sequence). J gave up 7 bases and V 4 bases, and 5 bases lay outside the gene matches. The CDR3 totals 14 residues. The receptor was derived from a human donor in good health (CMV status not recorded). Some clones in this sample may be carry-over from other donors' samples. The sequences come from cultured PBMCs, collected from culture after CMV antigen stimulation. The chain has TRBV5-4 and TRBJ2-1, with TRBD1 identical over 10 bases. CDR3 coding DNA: TGTGCCAGCAGCCGGACAGGGGGGGAAAATGAGCAGTTCTTC. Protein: CASSRTGGENEQFF.